This T cell receptor (beta chain) was sequenced in a study of T cell repertoires and Cas9 in healthy adults. Across the whole study: CD4 and CD8 compartments: SpCas9-reactive T cells profiled for potency, cytotoxicity, lineage. The study, taken as a whole, reports: In vitro, SpCas9-reactive Tregs were reported to curb effector T cell proliferation and function.

The length of the CDR3 is 20 residues. The V gene end was trimmed by 2 bases and the J gene end by 0 bases; junction bases not matched to a gene: 13. Germline-derived CDR1 and CDR2 are SGHVS and FNYEAQ. In the case of this clone: Antigen unknown.

This table comes from immunoSEQ multiplex PCR, and its TCRdb copy is limited to in-frame clones, with some not included. Among approximately 23,000 clones listed, under 95% were seen once. The chain carries TRBV7-6 and TRBJ1-3, with 10 bases identical to TRBD1. Sequencing was performed on CD4+ effector T cells (CD127+, CD25-, CD137-, CD154-) from PBMCs; culture status not recorded. This receptor was identified in a human donor in good health. DNA of the CDR3: TGTGCCAGCAGCTTAATAGGGGACAGGGGTTATGGGCACTCTGGAAACACCATATATTTT. This codes for CASSLIGDRGYGHSGNTIYF.